Listed below are T cell receptor beta chains from one sample, sequenced in a study of identical twins. TCRdb recomputed calls from the 5' RACE reads with MiXCR, one row per CDR3 protein. This table holds about 720,000 distinct CDR3 sequences, more than 6.5% found once. The same data also went into a second study, on yellow fever vaccine responses in identical twins.

Sequencing was carried out using PBMCs. Source of these receptors: a woman between 18 and 30 years old in good health. Both conserved end residues are part of each CDR3. D genes are given only for firm matches. Expanded clones are given a class, and other clones once, few, many or no size at all.

abundance	d_gene	v_gene	CDR3aa
.	TRBD2	TRBV6-4	CTISRPGLAGGLTTDTQYF
many	.	TRBV6-1	CASKAGMATDTQYF
.	.	TRBV20-1	CSASSWGTQETQYF
many	.	TRBV4-1	CASSQVERVGQFF
.	TRBD2	TRBV5-5	CASSLSGSSGGGTQYF
few	.	TRBV5-6	CASSLARGTYNEQFF
few	.	TRBV11-2	CASTKDRAGGETQYF
few	.	TRBV3-1	CASSQGRGLSNYEQYF
few	TRBD2	TRBV7-6	CASSLGLAGDNYNEQFF
.	TRBD1	TRBV7-8	CASSLVSGGDRFFPYEQYF
.	TRBD2	TRBV7-9	CASSSGGLAGVTNEQFF
many	TRBD2	TRBV5-1	CASSLAALADNEQFF
.	.	TRBV29-1	CSAIGYDTEAFF
few	.	TRBV14	CASSDTGRRETQYF
many	.	TRBV12-3/TRBV12-4	CASSSLEGYEQYF
many	TRBD1	TRBV6-5	CASMDRAYEQYF
many	.	TRBV12-3/TRBV12-4	CASSRQNGQPQHF
few	TRBD2	TRBV29-1	CSVGRAAREAPYEQYF
.	TRBD2	TRBV6-1	CASSSGLAEVLLEQYF